Sequencing of this TCR beta chain was carried out in a study of cytomegalovirus exposure and HLA in healthy donors. General study results and limits: A list of approximately 160 TCR beta chains associated with cytomegalovirus was given. A later analysis found that most CMV-associated TCR beta chains appeared HLA-restricted.

Both 60 Vbeta primers and 13 Jbeta primers went into the PCR. TCRdb's table, derived via immunoSEQ multiplex PCR, lists solely in-frame clones and lacks some. The repertoire holds roughly 55,000 clones, with around 81% as singletons. A note on this clone: Its antigen is not identified.

Trimming left V 6 bases short and J 3 bases short, with 7 bases between. CDR3 length: 12 amino acids. Germline-derived CDR1 and CDR2 are LGHNA and YNFKEQ. The chain recombines TRBV4-2 with TRBJ2-3; D is unclear. This receptor was identified in a boy aged 10-17 years in good health and CMV-seropositive. Sequences were obtained from PBMCs. The CDR3 bases are TGTGCCAGCAGTCTAGGAACAGATACGCAGTATTTT. Residues: CASSLGTDTQYF.